Below, 2 T cell receptor beta chains from the same sample are listed, as sequenced in a study of cytomegalovirus exposure and HLA in healthy donors. PCR involved 60 Vbeta and 13 Jbeta primers. Only in-frame clones appear in the TCRdb table, and some are missing; sequencing was by immunoSEQ multiplex PCR. The sample yields about 120,000 clones, over 8.5% seen once. Specimen: PBMCs. These receptors all come from a middle-aged woman in good health and CMV-seropositive.

This sequence joins TRBV27 and TRBJ2-4; D might be TRBD1 (6 bases). The germline V and J ends were trimmed by 2 bases and 8 bases, with 7 bases remaining between them. CDR3 length: 12 amino acids. Germline V gives CDR1 MNHEY, CDR2 SMNVEV (reference sequence). The CDR3, as DNA: TGTGCCAGCAGTTTAGAGGGGGACATTCAGTACTTC. Translation: CASSLEGDIQYF.

DNA of the CDR3: TGTGCCATCAGTGAACCAGGGGGAGACACCGGGGAGCTGTTTTTT. It yields the protein CAISEPGGDTGELFF. V and J are TRBV10-3 and TRBJ2-2, with 7 bases fitting TRBD1. Trimming at V came to 3 bases and at J to 3 bases, leaving 4 bases not matched to a gene. Per germline, CDR1 ENHRY and CDR2 SYGVKD. CDR3 size: 15 residues.